This T cell receptor beta chain was obtained from a study of blood T cell repertoires in COVID-19. Study details: Donors in the United States, Italy and Spain gave samples during acute or convalescent COVID-19. T cells, B-cell-depleted T cells, or PBMCs supplied cDNA or gDNA.

Original processing methods: Amplification of reference gene primers provided the estimated nucleated cell counts. Method: immunoSEQ multiplex PCR; TCRdb's copy keeps in-frame clones and lacks some. V and J calls and clone size are as listed in that table; D and trimming were resolved from the DNA. Here the sample spans approximately 97,000 clones, 85% being singletons. This CDR3 is 14 amino acids long. CDR1 LNHDA and CDR2 SQIVND come from the germline V gene (reference sequence). With V trimmed by 6 bases and J by 5 bases, 2 bases remained unmatched. Specimen: peripheral blood. The chain couples TRBV19 to TRBJ1-5; TRBD1 agrees at 12 bases. This receptor was obtained from a man older than 75 with acute or convalescent COVID-19. The CDR3 sequence: CASRGTGGYQPQHF. CDR3 sequence (DNA): TGTGCCAGTAGGGGGACAGGGGGCTATCAGCCCCAGCATTTT.